This T cell receptor (beta chain) was captured in a study of blood T cell repertoires in COVID-19. The overall study: Researchers got acute and convalescent COVID-19 samples from the United States, Italy and Spain. PBMCs, B-cell-depleted T cells, or T cells were the source of the cDNA or gDNA that made up the material.

In the authors' workflow: Reference gene primer amplification gave nucleated cell count estimates. The table came from immunoSEQ multiplex PCR; TCRdb's copy has only in-frame clones and leaves some out. V and J calls and clone size are those listed in that table; D and trimming were worked out from the DNA. The data contain roughly 250,000 clones, about 80% of them seen just once; the ten biggest clones take up around 1.8%. This CDR3 is built from 15 residues. Germline lookup yields CDR1 SGHTA and CDR2 FQGTGA. The V end was cut by 5 bases, the J end by 2 bases, with 10 bases between. V gene TRBV7-3 combines with J gene TRBJ2-6; D remains unclear. Sequenced material: peripheral blood. The clonotype originates from a woman at least 80 years old with acute or convalescent COVID-19. As DNA, the CDR3 is TGTGCCAGCAGCCCCGGGTTCGCTGGGGCCAACGTCCTGACTTTC. Residues: CASSPGFAGANVLTF.